These 18 T cell receptor beta chains share one sample of origin, sequenced in a study of OX40 agonist ivuxolimab in advanced cancers. Repertoires were generated with immunoSEQ multiplex PCR, while TCRdb's copy carries only in-frame clones and drops some. The repertoire holds fewer than 35,000 clones, with around nine tenths as singletons. The sample consisted of CD4+ or CD8+ T cells sorted from blood, taken in a trial of the OX40 agonist ivuxolimab. The receptors stem from an adult with an advanced solid tumor such as melanoma, head and neck, liver or kidney cancer.

The gene calls are TRBV7-9 and TRBJ2-5; unclear D gene. Germline V gives CDR1 SEHNR, CDR2 FQNEAQ (reference sequence). CDR3 length: 15 residues. Trimming shortened V by 3 bases and J by 1 base, and 12 bases separated the two germline ends. The CDR3 region is CASSFLRSFQETQYF. DNA for the CDR3: TGTGCCAGCAGCTTTCTTAGAAGTTTCCAAGAGACCCAGTACTTC.

The table lists this clone with a count of one. The chain joins TRBV19 to TRBJ1-2; the D gene is possibly TRBD1 (5 bases). Trimming shortened V by 5 bases and J by 3 bases, and 16 bases separated the two germline ends. Looked up from germline, CDR1 is LNHDA and CDR2 is SQIVND (reference sequence). The CDR3 is 15 residues long. CDR3 bases: TGTGCCAGTAGTCGTTTACGGGGCGGGGACTATGGCTACACCTTC. Translated, it gives CASSRLRGGDYGYTF. The full variable domain, with the rest looked up from reference TRBV19 and TRBJ1-2, is DGGITQSPKYLFRKEGQNVTLSCEQNLNHDAMYWYRQDPGQGLRLIYYSQIVNDFQKGDIAEGYSVSREKKESFPLTVTSAQKNPTAFYLCASSRLRGGDYGYTFGSGTRLTVV.

This chain connects TRBV27 to TRBJ2-7; weak D call: TRBD2 (5 bases). Trimming cost V 3 bases and J 0 bases, with 12 bases left between them. The CDR3 runs 15 residues. The germline CDR1 and CDR2 sequences are MNHEY and SMNVEV (reference sequence). This chain's CDR3 is CASSLGVMSSYEQYF. In nucleotides, the CDR3 is TGTGCCAGCAGTTTGGGAGTCATGAGCTCCTACGAGCAGTACTTC.

CDR3 sequence (DNA): TGTGCCAGCAGTGGGGCAGACTCCTACGAGCAGTACGTC. Translation: CASSGADSYEQYV. The gene calls are TRBV2 and TRBJ2-7; D remains ambiguous. Germline CDR1 is SNHLY and CDR2 is FYNNEI. The CDR3 has 13 residues. Trimming pared 4 bases from V and 0 bases from J, leaving 7 bases between.

This chain links TRBV9 with TRBJ2-1, with 13 positions matching TRBD2. Germline V lookup: CDR1 SGDLS, CDR2 YYNGEE. Germline trimming cut 2 bases from V and 4 bases from J; bases unmatched to any gene: 15. The CDR3 covers 20 residues. The CDR3 nucleotides read TGTGCCAGCAGCGTCTCGCCGAGACTAGCGGGGGGCGAGCCATACAATGAGCAGTTCTTC. Its translation: CASSVSPRLAGGEPYNEQFF.

This clone was counted once. DNA for the CDR3: TGTGCCAGCAGCGTAGCTCTAGCGGGAGGGCCAACAGATACGCAGTATTTT. This codes for CASSVALAGGPTDTQYF. This chain connects TRBV9 to TRBJ2-3; 12 bases map to TRBD2. The CDR3 is 17 residues long. Germline-derived CDR1 and CDR2 are SGDLS and YYNGEE. Trimming cost V 0 bases and J 3 bases; bases outside gene matches: 5. The whole variable domain, filled in from reference TRBV9 and TRBJ2-3, reads DSGVTQTPKHLITATGQRVTLRCSPRSGDLSVYWYQQSLDQGLQFLIQYYNGEERAKGNILERFSAQQFPDLHSELNLSSLELGDSALYFCASSVALAGGPTDTQYFGPGTRLTVL.

V gene TRBV9 combines with J gene TRBJ2-1; 8 bases line up with TRBD2. Trimming at V came to 0 bases and at J to 3 bases, leaving 2 bases not matched to a gene. The CDR3 consists of 15 residues. CDR1 is SGDLS, CDR2 YYNGEE, per germline. CDR3 sequence: CASSVAGGGYNEQFF. The CDR3 DNA reads TGTGCCAGCAGCGTAGCGGGGGGGGGCTACAATGAGCAGTTCTTC.

The chain couples TRBV7-9 to TRBJ2-1; possibly TRBD2 for D (6 bases). The germline V gene encodes CDR1 SEHNR and CDR2 FQNEAQ (reference sequence). V lost 0 bases to trimming and J lost 3 bases, with 12 bases between them. CDR3 length: 16 residues. This CDR3 is CASSLAAGPHYNEQFF. The CDR3 bases are TGTGCCAGCAGCTTAGCTGCGGGGCCTCACTACAATGAGCAGTTCTTC.

J is TRBJ2-1 and V is TRBV5-6; 10 positions match TRBD1. Germline V gene data show CDR1 as SGHDT and CDR2 as YYEEEE. J gave up 7 bases and V 4 bases, and 11 bases lay outside the gene matches. The CDR3 length is 16 residues. In DNA form, the CDR3 reads TGTGCCAGCAGCGGCGAGGGACAGGGGTATGGGAATGAGCAGTTCTTC. Its translation: CASSGEGQGYGNEQFF. Supplemented by reference TRBV5-6 and TRBJ2-1, the full variable domain reads DAGVTQSPTHLIKTRGQQVTLRCSPKSGHDTVSWYQQALGQGPQFIFQYYEEEERQRGNFPDRFSGHQFPNYSSELNVNALLLGDSALYLCASSGEGQGYGNEQFFGPGTRLTVL.

This chain's CDR3 is CASSDLGRGGIHWETQYF. Written as DNA, the CDR3 is TGTGCCAGCAGTGACCTCGGTAGGGGGGGGATCCATTGGGAGACCCAGTACTTC. This rearrangement joins TRBV2 to TRBJ2-5; D might be TRBD2 (7 bases). V lost 3 bases, J lost 5 bases, and 25 bases lay in between. The CDR3 sequence is 18 residues long. Germline CDR1 is SNHLY and CDR2 is FYNNEI.

The chain carries TRBV9 and TRBJ1-2, with TRBD1 as a possible D gene (6 bases). CDR1 is SGDLS, CDR2 YYNGEE, per germline. The V gene lost 6 bases and the J gene lost 1 base, with 13 bases spanning the gap. There are 14 residues in the CDR3. The chain's CDR3 is CASNNPGVNYGYTF. For the CDR3, the DNA is TGTGCCAGCAACAATCCAGGGGTTAACTATGGCTACACCTTC.

V usage is TRBV19 and J usage is TRBJ2-1; TRBD2 matches 7 bases. The CDR3 sequence is 15 residues long. Germline trimming cut 1 base from V and 5 bases from J; bases unmatched to any gene: 5. Germline V gene lookup returns CDR1 LNHDA and CDR2 SQIVND (reference sequence). CDR3: CASSIGASGNNEQFF. CDR3 coding DNA: TGTGCCAGTAGTATAGGGGCTAGCGGCAACAATGAGCAGTTCTTC. Combining the CDR3 with reference TRBV19 and TRBJ2-1 gives the whole variable domain DGGITQSPKYLFRKEGQNVTLSCEQNLNHDAMYWYRQDPGQGLRLIYYSQIVNDFQKGDIAEGYSVSREKKESFPLTVTSAQKNPTAFYLCASSIGASGNNEQFFGPGTRLTVL.

V gene TRBV19 combines with J gene TRBJ2-3; possibly TRBD1 or TRBD2 for D (5 bases each). Trimming removed 1 base from V and 3 bases from J, with 11 bases in between. Germline V CDR1 and CDR2: LNHDA, SQIVND (reference sequence). This CDR3 contains 15 residues. CDR3 sequence reads: CASSIGGSGTDTQYF. For the CDR3, the DNA is TGTGCCAGTAGTATAGGGGGGAGTGGTACAGATACGCAGTATTTT. Full variable domain (missing parts from reference TRBV19 and TRBJ2-3): DGGITQSPKYLFRKEGQNVTLSCEQNLNHDAMYWYRQDPGQGLRLIYYSQIVNDFQKGDIAEGYSVSREKKESFPLTVTSAQKNPTAFYLCASSIGGSGTDTQYFGPGTRLTVL.

The chain joins TRBV2 to TRBJ2-7, with D perhaps matching TRBD2 (5 bases). Germline V lookup: CDR1 SNHLY, CDR2 FYNNEI. The CDR3 extends over 14 amino acids. Trimming took 5 bases from V and 5 from J, leaving 16 bases between them. CDR3 region: CASSSLGSVHEQYF. As DNA, the CDR3 is TGTGCCAGCAGTTCACTAGGGTCGGTCCACGAGCAGTACTTC.

This CDR3 reads CASSPRTSGRASSYNEQFF. The DNA of the CDR3 is TGTGCCAGCAGCCCCCGGACTAGCGGGAGGGCTAGCTCCTACAATGAGCAGTTCTTC. The rearrangement links TRBV7-9 to TRBJ2-1, with TRBD2 identical over 15 bases. The germline gives CDR1 SEHNR, CDR2 FQNEAQ (reference sequence). J gave up 0 bases and V 5 bases, and 8 bases lay outside the gene matches. The CDR3 runs 19 residues.

The chain has TRBV2 and TRBJ2-3, with 12 bases aligning to TRBD1. Germline V lookup: CDR1 SNHLY, CDR2 FYNNEI. The junction had 10 bases not matched to a gene; V was cut back by 6 bases and J by 6 bases. This CDR3 comprises 16 residues. The CDR3 sequence: CASSASGTGGLDTQYF. The DNA for the CDR3 is TGTGCCAGCAGCGCCTCCGGGACAGGGGGCTTGGATACGCAGTATTTT.

CDR3 sequence (DNA): TGCGCCAGCAGCCAAGATCGGCAGGACAGCTTCTTCCATGGCTACACCTTC. Translating it yields CASSQDRQDSFFHGYTF. The chain has TRBV4-3 and TRBJ1-2, with a weak D call TRBD1 (6 bases). Per germline, CDR1 LGHNA and CDR2 YSLEER. Trimming removed 0 bases from V and 6 bases from J, with 20 bases in between. This CDR3 is built from 17 residues.

The chain couples TRBV29-1 to TRBJ1-5; 8 bases are a match to TRBD1. V shed 5 bases and J 5 bases; nucleotides not matched to a gene: 2. Germline-derived CDR1 and CDR2 are SQVTM and ANQGSEA. The CDR3 runs to 12 residues. The CDR3 nucleotides read TGCAGCGTTATGACAGGGGATCAGCCCCAGCATTTT. It encodes CSVMTGDQPQHF.